These T cell receptor beta chains were read from a single sample in a study of siplizumab effects on memory and regulatory T cells. Assay used: immunoSEQ multiplex PCR; TCRdb lists only in-frame clones, some missing. The data hold some 97,000 clones, with more than 85% observed a single time. The sample taken for sequencing was CD4+ T cells sorted from blood. Receptor source: a human donor in good health. CDR3s include the opening cysteine and the closing phenylalanine or tryptophan. D genes are given only for firm matches. Not every row has a clone size; where given, it reads once, few, many or a size class.

V gene,D gene,J gene,clone size,CDR3 protein,CDR3 DNA
TRBV15,TRBD2,TRBJ2-3,NA,CATSRGEAGGKDTQYF,TGTGCCACCAGCAGAGGGGAAGCGGGGGGCAAAGATACGCAGTATTTT
TRBV11-1,NA,TRBJ2-1,NA,CASSYQTGYNEQFF,TGTGCCAGCAGCTACCAGACAGGCTACAATGAGCAGTTCTTC
TRBV6-1,NA,TRBJ1-2,NA,CASSEVEAVYGYTF,TGTGCCAGCAGTGAAGTGGAGGCTGTCTATGGCTACACCTTC
TRBV2,TRBD2,TRBJ2-5,NA,CASSAGSGGPETQYF,TGTGCCAGCAGTGCAGGTAGCGGGGGACCGGAGACCCAGTACTTC
TRBV19,TRBD1,TRBJ2-2,few,CASSPRQGNTGELFF,TGTGCCAGTAGTCCAAGACAGGGGAACACCGGGGAGCTGTTTTTT
TRBV28,NA,TRBJ1-1,NA,CASSLLRGPFTNTEAFF,TGTGCCAGCAGTTTACTGAGAGGTCCGTTTACGAACACTGAAGCTTTCTTT
TRBV4-1,TRBD1,TRBJ1-5,NA,CASSQDRNLDRGVDQPQHF,TGCGCCAGCAGCCAAGATCGTAACCTCGACAGGGGAGTAGACCAGCCCCAGCATTTT
TRBV28,TRBD1,TRBJ1-5,NA,CAIKDRVDQPQHF,TGTGCCATCAAAGACAGGGTGGACCAGCCCCAGCATTTT
TRBV5-4,TRBD1,TRBJ1-1,NA,CASSLRTGMNTEAFF,TGTGCCAGCAGCCTTCGGACAGGGATGAACACTGAAGCTTTCTTT
TRBV7-6,NA,TRBJ2-7,NA,CASSPSSYEQYF,TGTGCCAGCAGCCCGAGCTCCTACGAGCAGTACTTC
TRBV7-9,NA,TRBJ1-2,few,CASSPGTDYGYTF,TGTGCCAGCAGCCCGGGGACGGACTATGGCTACACCTTC
TRBV10-3,NA,TRBJ2-6,NA,CAISGSGSLSSGANVLTF,TGTGCCATCAGTGGCTCCGGGTCCCTGAGCTCTGGGGCCAACGTCCTGACTTTC
TRBV4-1,TRBD1,TRBJ1-2,NA,CASSQDQAKPGQGNYGYTF,TGCGCCAGCAGCCAAGATCAAGCCAAACCGGGACAGGGGAACTATGGCTACACCTTC
TRBV5-4,TRBD1,TRBJ2-7,NA,CASSSSTDRAVNLEQYF,TGTGCCAGCAGCTCCAGTACCGACAGGGCGGTAAACCTCGAGCAGTACTTC
TRBV11-2,NA,TRBJ2-6,NA,CASSSLVVGANVLTF,TGTGCCAGCAGCTCCCTCGTGGTCGGGGCCAACGTCCTGACTTTC
TRBV6-6,NA,TRBJ2-5,NA,CASSFGAQETQYF,TGTGCCAGCAGTTTCGGGGCCCAAGAGACCCAGTACTTC
TRBV5-4,NA,TRBJ1-1,NA,CASYSGGGSTNTEAFF,TGTGCCTCCTACTCCGGGGGCGGATCCACGAACACTGAAGCTTTCTTT
TRBV19,TRBD2,TRBJ2-1,once,CASSPRGDNEQFF,TGTGCCAGTAGCCCCCGGGGGGACAATGAGCAGTTCTTC
TRBV10-2,NA,TRBJ2-5,NA,CASSGQSGGETQYF,TGCGCCAGCAGTGGGCAGTCTGGGGGGGAGACCCAGTACTTC
TRBV7-9,NA,TRBJ2-1,NA,CASSPPGGGRQFF,TGTGCCAGCAGTCCCCCTGGTGGGGGAAGGCAGTTCTTC
TRBV28,NA,TRBJ2-3,NA,CASSPIGPLSTDTQYF,TGTGCCAGCAGCCCTATAGGACCCCTGAGCACAGATACGCAGTATTTT
TRBV19,TRBD1,TRBJ1-1,NA,CASSLSRQGNTEAFF,TGTGCCAGTAGTCTATCAAGACAGGGGAACACTGAAGCTTTCTTT
TRBV29-1,NA,TRBJ1-4,NA,CSVEAIIRANEKLFF,TGCAGCGTTGAAGCTATAATTAGAGCTAATGAAAAACTGTTTTTT
TRBV5-1,NA,TRBJ2-6,NA,CASSITGLSGANVLTF,TGCGCCAGCAGCATCACGGGGCTCTCTGGGGCCAACGTCCTGACTTTC
TRBV7-3,NA,TRBJ1-6,medium-sized,CASSLDYNSPLHF,TGTGCCAGCAGCTTGGACTATAATTCACCCCTCCACTTT
TRBV5-1,TRBD2,TRBJ2-7,NA,CASSGLAGGPHEQYF,TGCGCCAGCAGCGGACTAGCGGGGGGGCCACACGAGCAGTACTTC
TRBV5-1,TRBD1,TRBJ2-2,NA,CASSFDTGTGTGELFF,TGCGCCAGCAGCTTCGACACCGGGACAGGGACCGGGGAGCTGTTTTTT
TRBV7-2,TRBD1,TRBJ1-2,NA,CASSFGQGPINYGYTF,TGTGCCAGCAGCTTCGGACAGGGGCCCATAAACTATGGCTACACCTTC
TRBV6-1,TRBD1,TRBJ1-1,once,CASSVAGQGTNTEAFF,TGTGCCAGCAGTGTAGCGGGACAGGGGACGAACACTGAAGCTTTCTTT
TRBV27,NA,TRBJ2-2,NA,CASSFWQNTGELFF,TGTGCCAGCAGTTTCTGGCAGAACACCGGGGAGCTGTTTTTT
TRBV19,NA,TRBJ2-1,NA,CASQGPSYNEQFF,TGTGCCAGTCAAGGTCCCTCCTACAATGAGCAGTTCTTC
TRBV5-1,NA,TRBJ1-5,NA,CASSLSGAPNQPQHF,TGCGCCAGCAGCTTATCGGGGGCCCCCAATCAGCCCCAGCATTTT
TRBV7-8,NA,TRBJ2-7,NA,CASSLGRMGVYEQYF,TGTGCCAGCAGCTTAGGGAGGATGGGAGTCTACGAGCAGTACTTC
TRBV6-5,NA,TRBJ1-3,NA,CASRRGPSSGNTIYF,TGTGCCAGCAGGAGGGGACCCAGCTCTGGAAACACCATATATTTT
TRBV10-1,TRBD2,TRBJ2-2,NA,CASAGEPTGELFF,TGCGCCAGCGCGGGAGAACCTACCGGGGAGCTGTTTTTT
TRBV7-9,NA,TRBJ2-2,NA,CASSSVGQTITGELFF,TGTGCCAGCAGCAGTGTAGGACAGACAATAACCGGGGAGCTGTTTTTT
TRBV5-1,NA,TRBJ1-5,NA,CASSLGVTESNQPQHF,TGCGCCAGCAGCTTGGGGGTGACAGAGAGCAATCAGCCCCAGCATTTT
TRBV7-3,NA,TRBJ1-6,NA,CASSLNQGNSPLHF,TGTGCCAGCAGTCTAAATCAGGGGAATTCACCCCTCCACTTT
TRBV5-1,TRBD1,TRBJ2-7,NA,CASSPGTGTTYEQYF,TGCGCCAGCAGCCCCGGGACAGGGACGACCTACGAGCAGTACTTC
TRBV6-5,NA,TRBJ2-7,NA,CASSPRPPHEQYF,TGTGCCAGCAGTCCCCGTCCGCCCCACGAGCAGTACTTC
TRBV10-3,TRBD2,TRBJ2-3,NA,CAISEGSGGAKDTQYF,TGTGCCATCAGTGAAGGTAGCGGGGGGGCCAAAGATACGCAGTATTTT
TRBV11-2,NA,TRBJ1-6,NA,CASSLVGRGNSPLHF,TGTGCCAGCAGCTTAGTAGGTCGAGGCAATTCACCCCTCCACTTT
TRBV6-5,NA,TRBJ1-1,once,CASLTTGTMNTEAFF,TGTGCCAGCCTAACTACCGGGACAATGAACACTGAAGCTTTCTTT
TRBV14,NA,TRBJ1-1,NA,CASSLTANTEAFF,TGTGCCAGCAGTTTGACAGCGAACACTGAAGCTTTCTTT
TRBV7-9,NA,TRBJ1-2,NA,CAGSRANYGYTF,TGTGCCGGGTCCAGAGCTAACTATGGCTACACCTTC
TRBV19,NA,TRBJ1-1,NA,CASSISPMNTEAFF,TGTGCCAGTAGTATAAGCCCTATGAACACTGAAGCTTTCTTT
TRBV4-3,NA,TRBJ1-2,NA,CASSQEVSSYGYTF,TGCGCCAGCAGCCAAGAAGTTTCCTCATATGGCTACACCTTC
TRBV28,NA,TRBJ1-1,NA,CASIRGWANTEAFF,TGTGCCAGCATCCGGGGTTGGGCGAACACTGAAGCTTTCTTT
TRBV29-1,NA,TRBJ1-1,few,CSVRTDMNTEAFF,TGCAGCGTAAGGACAGATATGAACACTGAAGCTTTCTTT
TRBV11-2,NA,TRBJ2-2,few,CANLTRELFF,TGTGCCAACCTGACCAGGGAGCTGTTTTTT
TRBV6-6,NA,TRBJ1-5,NA,CASTLGGGGFLQPQHF,TGTGCCAGCACCTTAGGCGGAGGGGGTTTCCTTCAGCCCCAGCATTTT
TRBV4-3,NA,TRBJ2-3,NA,CASSQVLRSTDTQYF,TGCGCCAGCAGCCAAGTTCTCCGAAGCACAGATACGCAGTATTTT
TRBV19,NA,TRBJ2-7,NA,CASSIGGRNEQYF,TGTGCCAGTAGTATTGGGGGGCGTAACGAGCAGTACTTC
TRBV5-4,NA,TRBJ1-1,NA,CASSLAFSEAFF,TGTGCCAGCAGCTTGGCCTTTTCTGAAGCTTTCTTT
TRBV7-6,TRBD2,TRBJ2-7,NA,CASSFVASGGTAYEQYF,TGTGCCAGCAGCTTCGTGGCGTCGGGGGGGACCGCCTACGAGCAGTACTTC